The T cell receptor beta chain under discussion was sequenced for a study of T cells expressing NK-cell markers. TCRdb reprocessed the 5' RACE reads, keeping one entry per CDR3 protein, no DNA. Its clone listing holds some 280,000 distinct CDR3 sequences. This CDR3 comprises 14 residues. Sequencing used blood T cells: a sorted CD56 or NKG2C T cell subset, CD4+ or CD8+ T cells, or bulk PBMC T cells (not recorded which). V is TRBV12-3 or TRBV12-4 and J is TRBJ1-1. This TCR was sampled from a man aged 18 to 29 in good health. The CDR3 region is CASSLAGSLTEAFF.